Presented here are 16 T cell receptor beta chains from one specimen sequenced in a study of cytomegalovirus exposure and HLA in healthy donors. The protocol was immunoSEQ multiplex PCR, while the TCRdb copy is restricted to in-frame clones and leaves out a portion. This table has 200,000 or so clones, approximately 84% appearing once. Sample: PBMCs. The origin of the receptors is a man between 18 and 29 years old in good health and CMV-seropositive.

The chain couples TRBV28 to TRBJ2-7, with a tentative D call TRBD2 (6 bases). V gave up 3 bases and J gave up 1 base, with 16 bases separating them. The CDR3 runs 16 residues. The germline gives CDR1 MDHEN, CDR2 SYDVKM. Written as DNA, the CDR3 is TGTGCCAGCAGTTTTTCGGTCGGGGAGGCGTCCTACGAGCAGTACTTC. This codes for CASSFSVGEASYEQYF.

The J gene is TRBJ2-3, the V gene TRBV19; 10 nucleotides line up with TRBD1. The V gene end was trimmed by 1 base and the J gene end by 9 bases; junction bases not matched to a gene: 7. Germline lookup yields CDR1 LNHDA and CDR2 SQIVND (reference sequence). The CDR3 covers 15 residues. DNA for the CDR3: TGTGCCAGTAGTATAGGGGGGACAGGGGATGAGACGCAGTATTTT. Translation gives CASSIGGTGDETQYF.

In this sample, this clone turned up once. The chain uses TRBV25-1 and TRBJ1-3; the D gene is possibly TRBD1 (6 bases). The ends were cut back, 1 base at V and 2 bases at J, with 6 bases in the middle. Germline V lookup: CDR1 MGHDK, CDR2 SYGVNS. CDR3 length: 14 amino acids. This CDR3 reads CASSESGAGNTIYF. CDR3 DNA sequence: TGTGCCAGCAGTGAATCAGGGGCTGGAAACACCATATATTTT.

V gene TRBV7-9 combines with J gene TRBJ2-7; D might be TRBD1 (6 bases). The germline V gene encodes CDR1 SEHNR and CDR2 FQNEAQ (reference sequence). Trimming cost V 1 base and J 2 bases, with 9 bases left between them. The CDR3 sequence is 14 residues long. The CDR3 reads CASSLVGTPYEQYF. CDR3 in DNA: TGTGCCAGCAGCTTAGTAGGGACACCCTACGAGCAGTACTTC.

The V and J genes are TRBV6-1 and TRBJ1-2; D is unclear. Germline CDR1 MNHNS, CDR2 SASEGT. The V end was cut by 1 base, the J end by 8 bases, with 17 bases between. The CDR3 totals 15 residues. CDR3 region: CASSEGLGGFRGYTF. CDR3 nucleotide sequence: TGTGCCAGCAGTGAAGGGCTTGGAGGGTTTAGGGGCTACACCTTC.

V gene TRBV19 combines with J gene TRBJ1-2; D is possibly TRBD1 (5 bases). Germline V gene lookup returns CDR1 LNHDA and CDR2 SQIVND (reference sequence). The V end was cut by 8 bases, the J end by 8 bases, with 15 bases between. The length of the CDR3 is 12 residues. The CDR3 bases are TGTGCCAGTGGAACAGGTGGGTCCGGCTACACCTTC. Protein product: CASGTGGSGYTF.

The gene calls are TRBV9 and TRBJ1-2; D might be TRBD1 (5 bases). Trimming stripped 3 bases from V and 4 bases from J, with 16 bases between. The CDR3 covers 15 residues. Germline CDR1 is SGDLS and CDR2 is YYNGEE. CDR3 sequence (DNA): TGTGCCAGCAGCGCGCCCCTCGGGGGACTCTATGGCTACACCTTC. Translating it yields CASSAPLGGLYGYTF.

The CDR3 here is CASSHEVGGAAFNEKLFF. DNA of the CDR3: TGCGCCAGCAGCCACGAGGTGGGGGGGGCGGCCTTTAATGAAAAACTGTTTTTT. J is TRBJ1-4 and V is TRBV4-1, with a weak D call TRBD1 (6 bases). The germline gives CDR1 MGHRA, CDR2 YSYEKL. Deletions cut 3 bases from V and 4 bases from J, with 21 bases between. This CDR3 is built from 18 residues.

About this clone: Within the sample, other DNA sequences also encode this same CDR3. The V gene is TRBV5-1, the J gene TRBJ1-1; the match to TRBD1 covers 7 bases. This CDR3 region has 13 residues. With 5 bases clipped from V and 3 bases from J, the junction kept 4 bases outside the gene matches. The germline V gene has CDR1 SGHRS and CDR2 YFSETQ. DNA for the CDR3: TGCGCCAGCAGATTCCAGGGGGACACTGAAGCTTTCTTT. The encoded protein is CASRFQGDTEAFF.

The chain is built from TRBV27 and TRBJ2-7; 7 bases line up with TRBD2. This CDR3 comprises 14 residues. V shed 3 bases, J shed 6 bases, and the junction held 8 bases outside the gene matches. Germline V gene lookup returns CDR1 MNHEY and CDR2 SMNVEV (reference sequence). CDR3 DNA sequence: TGTGCCAGCAGTTTCGGGGGAGGGCCTAGCGAGCAGTACTTC. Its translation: CASSFGGGPSEQYF.

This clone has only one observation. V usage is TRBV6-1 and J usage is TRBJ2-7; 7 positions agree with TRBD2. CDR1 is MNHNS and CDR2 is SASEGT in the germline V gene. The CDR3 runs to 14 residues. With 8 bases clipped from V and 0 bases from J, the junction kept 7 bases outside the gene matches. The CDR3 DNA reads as TGTGCCAGCGGGGGGGACTCCCGCTCCTACGAGCAGTACTTC. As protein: CASGGDSRSYEQYF.

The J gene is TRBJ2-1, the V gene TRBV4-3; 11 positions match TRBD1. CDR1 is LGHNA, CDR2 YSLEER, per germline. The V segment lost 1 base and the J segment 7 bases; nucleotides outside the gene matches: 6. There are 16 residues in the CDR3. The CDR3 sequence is CASSQAVDRGLNEQFF. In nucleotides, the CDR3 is TGCGCCAGCAGCCAAGCGGTGGACAGGGGGCTGAATGAGCAGTTCTTC.

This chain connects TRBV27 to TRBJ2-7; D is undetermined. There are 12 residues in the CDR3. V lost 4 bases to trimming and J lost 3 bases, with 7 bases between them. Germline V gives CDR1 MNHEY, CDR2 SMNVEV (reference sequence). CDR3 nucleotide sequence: TGTGCCAGCAGTTCAGTGGTCTACGAGCAGTACTTC. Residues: CASSSVVYEQYF.

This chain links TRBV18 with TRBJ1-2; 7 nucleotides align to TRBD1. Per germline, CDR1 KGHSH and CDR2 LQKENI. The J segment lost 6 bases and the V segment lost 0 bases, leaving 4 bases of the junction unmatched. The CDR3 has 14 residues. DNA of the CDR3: TGTGCCAGCTCACCACCGACAGGGCGACATGGCTACACCTTC. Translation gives CASSPPTGRHGYTF.

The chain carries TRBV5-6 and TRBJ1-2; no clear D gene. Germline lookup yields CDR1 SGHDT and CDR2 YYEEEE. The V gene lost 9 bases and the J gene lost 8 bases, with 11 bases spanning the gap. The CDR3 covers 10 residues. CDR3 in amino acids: CAISGVGYTF. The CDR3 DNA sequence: TGTGCCATTAGCGGGGTGGGCTACACCTTC.

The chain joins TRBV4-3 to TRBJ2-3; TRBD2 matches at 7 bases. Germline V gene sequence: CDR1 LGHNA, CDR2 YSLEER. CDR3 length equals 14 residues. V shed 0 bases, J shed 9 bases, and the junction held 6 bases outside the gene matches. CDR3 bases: TGCGCCAGCAGCCAAGAATGGGCTAGCGGCACGCAGTATTTT. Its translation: CASSQEWASGTQYF.